A single sample is the source of the 10 T cell receptor beta chains below, sequenced in a study of cytomegalovirus exposure and HLA in healthy donors. PCR amplification relied on 60 Vbeta primers (plus 13 Jbeta primers). Profiled with immunoSEQ multiplex PCR; TCRdb holds only in-frame clones, not every one. The sample consists of 95,000 to 150,000 clones, roughly 85% of them appearing once. Sequencing was performed on PBMCs. The receptors derive from a man aged 18 to 35 in good health and CMV-seropositive.

The chain uses TRBV7-9 and TRBJ2-7; no reliable D call. This CDR3 has 11 amino acids. CDR1 and CDR2 (germline): SEHNR, FQNEAQ (reference sequence). The ends were cut back, 4 bases at V and 3 bases at J, with 4 bases in the middle. The CDR3 region is CASSSLYEQYF. CDR3 in DNA: TGTGCCAGCAGCTCTCTCTACGAGCAGTACTTC.

This chain uses TRBV9 with TRBJ1-2; a possible D gene is TRBD1 (6 bases). The ends were cut back, 2 bases at V and 0 bases at J, with 11 bases in the middle. This CDR3 is 15 amino acids long. The germline V gene has CDR1 SGDLS and CDR2 YYNGEE. The CDR3: CASSVGDTPNYGYTF. CDR3 nucleotide sequence: TGTGCCAGCAGCGTGGGGGACACCCCTAACTATGGCTACACCTTC.

V gene TRBV7-8 combines with J gene TRBJ1-6; D is ambiguous. Germline CDR1 SGHVS, CDR2 FQNEAQ. Trimming took off 5 bases at V and 6 bases at J, with 17 bases between the two ends. The CDR3 spans 16 residues. CDR3: CASSPVPVELNSPLHF. In DNA, the CDR3 is TGTGCCAGCAGCCCCGTCCCCGTGGAGCTTAATTCACCCCTCCACTTT.

The V and J genes are TRBV5-6 and TRBJ2-5; TRBD2 matches 11 bases. V shed 4 bases and J 5 bases; nucleotides not matched to a gene: 7. CDR1 and CDR2 from the germline V gene are SGHDT and YYEEEE. The CDR3 is 15 residues long. CDR3 in amino acids: CASSISGGAWETQYF. CDR3 nucleotides: TGTGCCAGCAGCATTAGCGGGGGGGCCTGGGAGACCCAGTACTTC.

The chain couples TRBV27 to TRBJ2-5; TRBD1 agrees at 7 bases. The CDR3 has 13 amino acids. The V segment lost 6 bases and the J segment 5 bases; nucleotides outside the gene matches: 6. Germline assignment: CDR1 MNHEY and CDR2 SMNVEV (reference sequence). The CDR3 coding sequence is TGTGCCAGCAGGGACAGGACAATGGAGACCCAGTACTTC. It encodes CASRDRTMETQYF.

V gene TRBV19 combines with J gene TRBJ1-1; the match to TRBD1 covers 10 bases. The CDR3 has 15 residues. Germline-derived CDR1 and CDR2 are LNHDA and SQIVND (reference sequence). V lost 8 bases and J lost 9; bases outside the gene matches: 15. The CDR3 spells CASRVTTGTGDQAFF. In DNA form, the CDR3 reads TGTGCCAGTCGAGTCACGACCGGGACAGGGGATCAAGCTTTCTTT.

The chain combines TRBV29-1 with TRBJ2-7, with D unclear. CDR3 length: 11 amino acids. Per germline, CDR1 SQVTM and CDR2 ANQGSEA. The V and J ends lost 4 bases and 6 bases respectively, with 10 bases between them. The CDR3 sequence: CSVASPGEQYF. The CDR3 bases are TGCAGCGTTGCGTCCCCGGGCGAGCAGTACTTC.

The rearrangement links TRBV4-1 to TRBJ2-7, with D hard to call. Germline lookup yields CDR1 MGHRA and CDR2 YSYEKL. Deletions cut 0 bases from V and 7 bases from J, with 4 bases between. The CDR3 runs 11 residues. The CDR3 is CASSQDLEQYF. The CDR3, as DNA: TGCGCCAGCAGCCAAGATTTAGAGCAGTACTTC.

This clone has more than one count but fewer than ten. DNA of the CDR3: TGTGCCAGCAGTTCAGGGGGCGCGGGAGAAGAGACCCAGTACTTC. Its protein product is CASSSGGAGEETQYF. V gene TRBV6-5 combines with J gene TRBJ2-5; maybe TRBD1 (8 bases). The CDR3 sequence is 15 residues long. CDR1 MNHEY and CDR2 SVGAGI come from the germline V gene. Between the trimmed V and J ends, which lost 4 bases and 3 bases, there was a span of 15 bases.

This chain uses TRBV11-2 with TRBJ1-4, with D tentatively TRBD1 (6 bases). There are 18 residues in the CDR3. Germline CDR1 and CDR2: SGHAT and FQNNGV. The V and J ends lost 5 bases and 5 bases respectively, with 24 bases between them. CDR3 nucleotide sequence: TGTGCCAGCAGCCCCTACGGGGGGGTGAAGGGGGAAAATGAAAAACTGTTTTTT. This codes for CASSPYGGVKGENEKLFF.